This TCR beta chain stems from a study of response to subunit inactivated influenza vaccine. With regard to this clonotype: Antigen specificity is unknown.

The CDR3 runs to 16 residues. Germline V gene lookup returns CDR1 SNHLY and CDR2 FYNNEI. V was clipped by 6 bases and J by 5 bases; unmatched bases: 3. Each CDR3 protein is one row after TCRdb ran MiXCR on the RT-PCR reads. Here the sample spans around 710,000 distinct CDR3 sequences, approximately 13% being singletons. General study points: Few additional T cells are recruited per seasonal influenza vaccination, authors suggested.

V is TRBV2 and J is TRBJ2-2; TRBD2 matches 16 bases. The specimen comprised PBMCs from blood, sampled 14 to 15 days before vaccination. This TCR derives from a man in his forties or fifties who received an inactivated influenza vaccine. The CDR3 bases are TGTGCCAGCAGCGGGACTAGCGGGAGGGTGACCGGGGAGCTGTTTTTT. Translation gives CASSGTSGRVTGELFF.